These T cell receptor beta chains were read from a single sample in a study of blood T cell repertoires in COVID-19. Produced via immunoSEQ multiplex PCR; TCRdb's table is partial and in-frame only. The table has more than 150,000 clones, approximately 90% seen once. Specimen: peripheral blood. These receptors all come from a middle-aged man with acute or convalescent COVID-19. CDR3s include the opening cysteine and the closing phenylalanine or tryptophan. The order of the fields is CDR3 length, D gene, clone size, V gene, J gene, CDR3 DNA, CDR3 protein. D genes are given only for firm matches. Size values are once, few and many counts, or a class for expanded clones, and some rows have none.

13	.	.	TRBV11-3	TRBJ2-5	TGTGCCAGCAGCTCTTACCCCGGAGAGACCCAGTACTTC	CASSSYPGETQYF
14	TRBD2	.	TRBV4-1	TRBJ2-1	TGCGCCAGCCGCCCGACTAGCGGCTACAATGAGCAGTTCTTC	CASRPTSGYNEQFF
14	TRBD2	.	TRBV28	TRBJ2-1	TGTGCCAGCACCATCGGGGGGGGGAACAATGAGCAGTTCTTC	CASTIGGGNNEQFF
13	.	.	TRBV27	TRBJ2-1	TGTGCCAGCAGTTCCCAACTTGTCCCCGCGCAGTTCTTC	CASSSQLVPAQFF
16	TRBD2	once	TRBV4-2	TRBJ2-3	TGTGCCAGCAGCTCGACTAGCGGGGGGGCCCAAGATACGCAGTATTTT	CASSSTSGGAQDTQYF
17	.	once	TRBV5-4	TRBJ2-3	TGTGCCAGCAGCTTACCGACGATAGCTACCCCACCATATACGCAGTATTTT	CASSLPTIATPPYTQYF
15	.	.	TRBV5-6	TRBJ1-2	TGTGCCAGCAGCATGCGGCGGGGTGATAACTATGGCTACACCTTC	CASSMRRGDNYGYTF
14	.	.	TRBV14	TRBJ1-2	TGTGCCAGCAGCCCACAACAGTCCACCTATGGCTACACCTTC	CASSPQQSTYGYTF
13	.	few	TRBV7-2	TRBJ1-2	TGTGCCAGCAGCTTAGCGAGTAACTATGGCTACACCTTC	CASSLASNYGYTF
16	.	.	TRBV27	TRBJ2-2	TGTGCCAGCTACGCCGGGAGCCACTCCAACACCGGGGAGCTGTTTTTT	CASYAGSHSNTGELFF